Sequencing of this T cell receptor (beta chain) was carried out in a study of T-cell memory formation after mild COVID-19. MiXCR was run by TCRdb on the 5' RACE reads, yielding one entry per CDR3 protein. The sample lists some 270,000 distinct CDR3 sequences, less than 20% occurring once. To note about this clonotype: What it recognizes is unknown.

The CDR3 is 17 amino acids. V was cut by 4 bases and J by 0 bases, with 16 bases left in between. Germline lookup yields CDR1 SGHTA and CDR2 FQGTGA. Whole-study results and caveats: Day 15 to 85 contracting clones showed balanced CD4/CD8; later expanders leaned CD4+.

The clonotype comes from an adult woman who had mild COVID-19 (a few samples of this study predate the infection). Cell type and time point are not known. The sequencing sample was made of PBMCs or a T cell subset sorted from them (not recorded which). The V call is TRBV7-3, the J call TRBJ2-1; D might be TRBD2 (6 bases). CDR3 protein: CASSSRPGLSSYNEQFF. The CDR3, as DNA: TGTGCCAGCAGCTCTCGACCGGGACTTAGCTCCTACAATGAGCAGTTCTTC.